Listed below are T cell receptor beta chains from one sample, sequenced in a study of Ad26.COV2.S vaccination and SARS-CoV-2 variants. Repertoires were generated with immunoSEQ multiplex PCR, while TCRdb's copy carries only in-frame clones and drops some. Seen here are nearly 400,000 clones, 70% to 90% observed once, and the top ten hold 1.9%. The sequences come from peripheral blood, collected in a trial of Ad26.COV2.S vaccine versus placebo. The receptors stem from a person between 18 and 59 years old who received the Ad26.COV2.S COVID-19 vaccine or a placebo. The CDR3 runs from the conserved cysteine through the conserved F or W. The order of the fields is J gene, V gene, D gene, clone size, CDR3 DNA, CDR3 protein. A D gene is named only where the DNA matches it firmly. Only some rows state a clone size, as once, few, many or a class for expanded clones.

>TRBJ1-2|TRBV28|TRBD1|once
TGTGCCAGCAGTGCGCCAGGGGGAGGGAACTATGGCTACACCTTC
CASSAPGGGNYGYTF
>TRBJ2-4|TRBV3-1/TRBV3-2|TRBD1|.
TGTGCCAGCAGCCAAGATCCTACAGGGGCGGCCAAAAACATTCAGTACTTC
CASSQDPTGAAKNIQYF
>TRBJ1-2|TRBV3-1/TRBV3-2|.|.
TGTGCCAGCAGCCAAGAACGAATGGGTCGGGACTATGGCTACACCTTC
CASSQERMGRDYGYTF
>TRBJ1-6|TRBV3-1/TRBV3-2|.|many
TGTGCCAGCAGCCAAAAAAGCTCCTATAATTCACCCCTCCACTTT
CASSQKSSYNSPLHF
>TRBJ2-7|TRBV27|.|few
TGTGCCAGCTCCAGAGGAGGGTGGTACGAGCAGTACTTC
CASSRGGWYEQYF
>TRBJ2-7|TRBV19|.|.
TGTGCCAGTAGTATAAGACAGGCGTCCTACGAGCAGTACTTC
CASSIRQASYEQYF
>TRBJ1-3|TRBV29-1|.|.
TGCAGCGCCGACTCTGGAAACACCATATATTTT
CSADSGNTIYF
>TRBJ1-2|TRBV10-3|.|once
TGTGCCATCGCGGACAGACATGGCTACACCTTC
CAIADRHGYTF
>TRBJ1-4|TRBV18|TRBD1|.
TGTGCCAGCTCACCCAGGGGGCATCGTGAAAAACTGTTTTTT
CASSPRGHREKLFF
>TRBJ2-7|TRBV19|.|.
TGTGCCACCGAGGGAAGGGAGTCCTACGAGCAGTACTTC
CATEGRESYEQYF
>TRBJ2-2|TRBV4-2|TRBD2|.
TGTGCCAGCAGCCAACAAGCGGGACGGAACACCGGGGAGCTGTTTTTT
CASSQQAGRNTGELFF
>TRBJ1-1|TRBV2|.|.
TGTGCCAGCAGTGACTGGGGGGGCACTGAAGCTTTCTTT
CASSDWGGTEAFF
>TRBJ1-1|TRBV14|.|.
TGTGCCAGCAGCTACACCTTGGGGAACACTGAAGCTTTCTTT
CASSYTLGNTEAFF
>TRBJ1-1|TRBV6-1|.|few
TGTGCCAGCAGTGAAGTGCGGGACACTGAAGCTTTCTTT
CASSEVRDTEAFF
>TRBJ2-3|TRBV3-1/TRBV3-2|.|.
TGTGCCAGCAGCCAGGATACGGTCCGACTTTCCGGTACAGATACGCAGTATTTT
CASSQDTVRLSGTDTQYF
>TRBJ2-2|TRBV1|.|.
TGCACCACCCGGACTAGTGACACCGGGGAGCTGTTTTTT
CTTRTSDTGELFF
>TRBJ1-4|TRBV27|.|.
TGTGCCAGCAGAGGGGCCACGAATGAAAAACTGTTTTTT
CASRGATNEKLFF
>TRBJ2-3|TRBV3-1/TRBV3-2|.|.
TGTGCCAGCAGCCAAGTCTCAGATACGCAGTATTTT
CASSQVSDTQYF
>TRBJ2-7|TRBV28|.|.
TGTGCCAGCAGTTCCCCGCTAACCCCAGAGCAGTACTTC
CASSSPLTPEQYF
>TRBJ1-6|TRBV3-1/TRBV3-2|.|.
TGTGCCAGCAGCGTAGACGGCGGATCAGGGAGGAATTCACCCCTCCACTTT
CASSVDGGSGRNSPLHF
>TRBJ2-7|TRBV30|TRBD1|.
TGTGCCTGGACTTTGACAGGGGAAGAGCAGTACTTC
CAWTLTGEEQYF
>TRBJ2-3|TRBV18|.|.
TGTGCCAGCTCACCATGGGGAGATACGCAGTATTTT
CASSPWGDTQYF
>TRBJ1-2|TRBV6-2/TRBV6-3|TRBD1|once
TGTGCCAGCAGTAACGGACAGGGGGCGCCTGGCTACACCTTC
CASSNGQGAPGYTF
>TRBJ1-2|TRBV19|.|.
TGTGCCAGTAGTAACGGGGTCAGGGTTGGCTACACCTTC
CASSNGVRVGYTF
>TRBJ1-1|TRBV6-2/TRBV6-3|.|.
TGTGCCAGCAGTTACGGGCCTTTGCGGCAGGAGAACACTGAAGCTTTCTTT
CASSYGPLRQENTEAFF
>TRBJ2-1|TRBV7-3|TRBD2|.
TGTGCCAGCAGCCCGAGGGGACTACCCCAAGGGGAGCAGTTCTTC
CASSPRGLPQGEQFF
>TRBJ2-2|TRBV5-6|.|.
TGTGCCAGCACTTCAACAGGGAGGGACACCGGGGAGCTGTTTTTT
CASTSTGRDTGELFF
>TRBJ2-2|TRBV28|.|.
TGTGCCAGCAAGGGACTGTTGAACACCGGGGAGCTGTTTTTT
CASKGLLNTGELFF
>TRBJ1-5|TRBV18|.|.
TGTGCCAGCTCACCACGTTCGGGGAATCAGCCCCAGCATTTT
CASSPRSGNQPQHF
>TRBJ2-7|TRBV7-9|.|.
TGTGCCAGCAGCTCACAGTACGAGCAGTACTTC
CASSSQYEQYF
>TRBJ1-4|TRBV11-2|TRBD1|.
TGTGCCAGCAGCGAGACGACAGGGGGCGACGAAAAACTGTTTTTT
CASSETTGGDEKLFF
>TRBJ2-7|TRBV28|.|.
TGTGCCAGCGTGGGGGTACTCTCCTACGAGCAGTACTTC
CASVGVLSYEQYF
>TRBJ2-3|TRBV27|.|once
TGTGCCAGCAGTTTACAAGGTCGCGGTAGAGATACGCAGTATTTT
CASSLQGRGRDTQYF
>TRBJ1-2|TRBV28|TRBD1|once
TGTGCCACAAACCTACAGGGGATCTATGGCTACACCTTC
CATNLQGIYGYTF
>TRBJ1-6|TRBV27|.|.
TGTGCCAGCAGTGGGGGCAGGAATTCACCCCTCCACTTT
CASSGGRNSPLHF
>TRBJ2-2|TRBV27|TRBD1|.
TGTGCCAGCAGGTACAGGGGCACCGGGGAGCTGTTTTTT
CASRYRGTGELFF
>TRBJ2-7|TRBV15|.|.
TGTGCCACCAGCAGAGAGAGCTGGAGCTCCTACGAGCAGTACTTC
CATSRESWSSYEQYF
>TRBJ1-4|TRBV7-2|.|.
TGTGCCAGCAGCTTACAGGGTGAAACTAATGAAAAACTGTTTTTT
CASSLQGETNEKLFF
>TRBJ2-1|TRBV4-1|TRBD2|.
TGCGCCAGCAGGAGGTTCATAATCGGGACTAGCGGGAGTATGTACAATGAGCAGTTCTTC
CASRRFIIGTSGSMYNEQFF
>TRBJ2-7|TRBV7-6|TRBD2|.
TGTGCCAGCAGCTTAGAAGCGGGAGGGGTGAGTGAGCAGTACTTC
CASSLEAGGVSEQYF
>TRBJ2-7|TRBV7-9|TRBD1|.
TGTGCCAGCAGCCACGGGACAGGGGGCGCAGGGTACGAGCAGTACTTC
CASSHGTGGAGYEQYF
>TRBJ1-3|TRBV28|.|.
TGTGCCAGCAGTCGACAGATCTCTGGAAACACCATATATTTT
CASSRQISGNTIYF
>TRBJ2-2|TRBV2|.|.
TGTGCCAGCAGTGTATCGGGCGGGACGGTCACCGGGGAGCTGTTTTTT
CASSVSGGTVTGELFF
>TRBJ1-5|TRBV19|.|once
TGTGCCAGTAGTAGTGAGGATTTTCGGCCCCAGCATTTT
CASSSEDFRPQHF
>TRBJ2-2|TRBV5-1|TRBD1|once
TGCGCCAGCAGCCTCAACAGGGGTCAGGCCACCGGGGAGCTGTTTTTT
CASSLNRGQATGELFF
>TRBJ1-2|TRBV28|TRBD1|.
TGTGCCAGCAGCCGGGACAGTACTAACTATGGCTACACCTTC
CASSRDSTNYGYTF
>TRBJ1-1|TRBV12-3/TRBV12-4|.|.
TGTGCCAGCAGTTCGAACAGGGTGGCTGAAGCTTTCTTT
CASSSNRVAEAFF
>TRBJ2-5|TRBV21-1|.|.
TGTGCCAGCAGCAAAAATAGGGCGGGGGGCCCCCAAGAGACCCAGTACTTC
CASSKNRAGGPQETQYF
>TRBJ1-5|TRBV6-2/TRBV6-3|.|once
TGTGCCAGCAGTTATACAGGCCGGGGTCAGCCCCAGCATTTT
CASSYTGRGQPQHF
>TRBJ1-1|TRBV28|.|.
TGTGCCAGCGGAATAAACACTGAAGCTTTCTTT
CASGINTEAFF
>TRBJ2-5|TRBV9|TRBD2|.
TGTGCCAGCAGCGTAATCGGGGCGGGAGAAGAGACCCAGTACTTC
CASSVIGAGEETQYF
>TRBJ2-7|TRBV7-9|TRBD1|few
TGTGCCAGCGGGGGTAGACAGGGGCTTTACTCCGAGCAGTACTTC
CASGGRQGLYSEQYF
>TRBJ2-3|TRBV14|.|once
TGTGCCAGCAGCCAAAGAGGTTGGGCCCGGGGTACAGATACGCAGTATTTT
CASSQRGWARGTDTQYF
>TRBJ1-4|TRBV30|TRBD1|.
TGTGCCTGGAGTGGAGGGACAGGGGGCACTAATGAAAAACTGTTTTTT
CAWSGGTGGTNEKLFF